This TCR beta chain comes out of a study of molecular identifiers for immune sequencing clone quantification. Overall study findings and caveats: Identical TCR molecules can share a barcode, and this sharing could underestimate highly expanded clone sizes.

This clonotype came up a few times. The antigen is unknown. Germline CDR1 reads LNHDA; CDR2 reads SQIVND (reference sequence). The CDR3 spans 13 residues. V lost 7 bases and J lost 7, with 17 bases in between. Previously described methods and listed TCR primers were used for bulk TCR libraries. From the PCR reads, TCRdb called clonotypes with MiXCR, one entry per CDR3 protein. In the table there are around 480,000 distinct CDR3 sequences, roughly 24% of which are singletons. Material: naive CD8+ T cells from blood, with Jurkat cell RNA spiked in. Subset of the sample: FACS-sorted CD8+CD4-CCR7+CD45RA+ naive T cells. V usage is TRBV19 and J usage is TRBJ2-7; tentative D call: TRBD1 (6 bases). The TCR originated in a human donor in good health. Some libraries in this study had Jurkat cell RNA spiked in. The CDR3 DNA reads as TGTGCCAGTACCCAGGGGAAGATGGGGGAGCAGTACTTC. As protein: CASTQGKMGEQYF.